This T cell receptor (beta chain) was sequenced for a study of cytomegalovirus exposure and HLA in healthy donors. About this clone: Antigen specificity is unknown.

Study-wide findings and caveats: Earlier results showed most TCR beta V segments being productive about 87% or about 30% of the time. Later analysis found that TCR beta chains associated with HLA were more clonally expanded than other, equally common chains.

13 Jbeta primers and 60 Vbeta primers were used for the PCR. Assay: immunoSEQ multiplex PCR; the TCRdb copy retains only in-frame clones and omits some. Of approximately 150,000 clones detected, about 80% appear once; the ten largest clones hold around a tenth. This TCR was recovered from a man aged 18 to 29 in good health and CMV-seropositive. Material: PBMCs.

CDR3 bases: TGTGCCAGCAGCTTTCCGGGGGAATACGAGCAGTACTTC. Its translation: CASSFPGEYEQYF. The V gene is TRBV5-4, the J gene TRBJ2-7, with a possible D match to TRBD2 (6 bases). Trimming stripped 2 bases from V and 4 bases from J, with 10 bases between. Germline loops: CDR1 SGHNT, CDR2 YYREEE (reference sequence). The CDR3 consists of 13 residues.